This T cell receptor beta chain was identified during a study of shared clonotypes between healthy human individuals. This clone came up once. What it binds is unknown. One junction end does not reproduce the germline sequence, and a read error may be involved. General observations from the study: With a few donors compared, about 5% of naive CD4 clonotypes were shared.

The CDR3 contains 16 residues. Per germline, CDR1 SGHRS and CDR2 YFSETQ. The repertoire was sequenced with immunoSEQ multiplex PCR; TCRdb's copy has only in-frame clones and lacks some. The repertoire holds 900,000 to 1,200,000 clones, 70% to 80% seen once, with 0.55% to 0.7% in the top ten. The healthy adult donors were HIV-negative and reported no recent acute infections or vaccinations. The chain employs TRBV5-1 and TRBJ2-1; a possible D gene is TRBD2 (5 bases). This sequence originates from a man aged 18 to 30 in good health. Some clones in this sample may be carry-over from other donors' samples. The sequencing input was memory CD4+ T cells from PBMCs. This sample's subset: CD45RA-negative fraction. The CDR3 loop is CASSSLPPDSHNEQFF. The CDR3 nucleotides are TGCGCCAGCAGCTCATTACCACCGGACTCCCACAATGAGCAGTTCTTC.